This note documents a single TCR beta chain sequence. Its cognate antigen is unknown. V was shortened by 0 bases and J by 12 bases, with 9 bases between the two germline ends. Per the germline V gene, CDR1 is LNHDA and CDR2 is SQIVND (reference sequence). The CDR3 spans 12 residues. The PCR was carried out with 60 Vbeta primers and 13 Jbeta primers. Source study methods: In a later analysis, of around 80 million unique beta chains, roughly 9.9 million appeared in at least two donors. Using immunoSEQ multiplex PCR, the repertoire was profiled, and TCRdb retains in-frame clones only, with some absent. Clone size and V and J calls were adopted from that table, with D and trimming inferred from the DNA. The repertoire consists of some 200,000 clones, with under 80% occurring once and the leading ten covering around 3%. These data originate in a study of cytomegalovirus exposure and HLA in healthy donors. Whole-study results and caveats: In a later analysis, common viral pathogens appeared linked to several of the most significant clusters. A classifier reportedly called cytomegalovirus status with high sensitivity and specificity. The authors later found most CMV-associated TCR beta chains appeared HLA-restricted.

Sequencing was carried out using PBMCs. The sequence was collected from a middle-aged man in good health and CMV-seronegative. The rearrangement uses TRBV19 and TRBJ2-1, with D uncertain. CDR3 nucleotides: TGTGCCAGTAGTATAGAGACTCCCCGGCAGTTCTTC. Amino acid sequence: CASSIETPRQFF.